These T cell receptor beta chains were read from a single sample in a study of graft-versus-host responses after intestinal transplantation. No antigen has been identified for these receptors. Sequenced by immunoSEQ multiplex PCR; TCRdb stores in-frame clones only, minus some. The data contain 78,000 or so clones, around nine tenths of them singletons. The sample consisted of unstimulated CD8+ T cells sorted from spleen or lymph node cells, taken before transplant. The origin of the receptors is a human donor who was the organ donor for an intestinal transplant. Both conserved end residues are part of each CDR3. A D gene is named only where the DNA matches it firmly. For some rows the clone size is stated as once, few or many, or as a class when expanded; others skip it.

D	V	J	size	CDR3	DNA
TRBD2	TRBV7-9	TRBJ2-1	.	CASSSYLAGGGSYNEQFF	TGTGCCAGCAGCTCCTACCTAGCGGGGGGCGGCTCCTACAATGAGCAGTTCTTC
.	TRBV27	TRBJ2-3	.	CASSFVGSTDTQYF	TGTGCCAGCAGTTTTGTGGGGAGCACAGATACGCAGTATTTT
.	TRBV27	TRBJ2-6	.	CASSFGLSGANVLTF	TGTGCCAGCAGTTTTGGTCTCTCTGGGGCCAACGTCCTGACTTTC
.	TRBV4-2	TRBJ1-1	.	CASSPRVGNTEAFF	TGTGCCAGCAGCCCCAGAGTAGGGAACACTGAAGCTTTCTTT
.	TRBV19	TRBJ2-1	.	CASSLSSPSYNEQFF	TGTGCCTCCTCCCTGAGCAGTCCGTCCTACAATGAGCAGTTCTTC
.	TRBV28	TRBJ2-6	.	CASSLPGAAGANVLTF	TGTGCCAGCAGCCTTCCGGGGGCTGCTGGGGCCAACGTCCTGACTTTC
.	TRBV7-7	TRBJ2-3	.	CASSRDGTDTQYF	TGTGCCAGCAGCCGGGACGGCACAGATACGCAGTATTTT
TRBD2	TRBV6-1	TRBJ2-1	.	CASSALAGGYNEQFF	TGTGCCAGCAGTGCTCTAGCGGGGGGCTACAATGAGCAGTTCTTC
.	TRBV25-1	TRBJ2-2	.	CASSEWIGATNTGELFF	TGTGCCAGCAGTGAATGGATCGGGGCGACGAACACCGGGGAGCTGTTTTTT
.	TRBV4-2	TRBJ1-2	.	CASSQPQTDPNGYTF	TGTGCCAGCAGCCAACCTCAGACCGATCCTAATGGCTACACCTTC
TRBD1	TRBV2	TRBJ1-6	.	CASSLTWTGENSPLHF	TGTGCCAGCAGTCTGACGTGGACAGGGGAGAATTCACCCCTCCACTTT
TRBD2	TRBV4-1	TRBJ2-5	.	CASSRGTSGQETQYF	TGCGCCAGCAGCCGGGGGACTAGCGGGCAAGAGACCCAGTACTTC
.	TRBV2	TRBJ2-3	.	CASRNQGLLSTDTQYF	TGTGCCAGCCGAAACCAGGGACTTCTCAGCACAGATACGCAGTATTTT
.	TRBV5-1	TRBJ1-3	.	CASSLTYRVWGRNTIYF	TGCGCCAGCAGCTTAACCTACAGGGTATGGGGCAGAAACACCATATATTTT
TRBD1	TRBV28	TRBJ2-1	.	CASSPGRTGEFF	TGTGCCAGCAGTCCAGGCCGGACAGGGGAGTTCTTC
.	TRBV30	TRBJ1-1	once	CAWRYDLNTEAFF	TGTGCCTGGAGATACGACCTGAACACTGAAGCTTTCTTT
.	TRBV11-2	TRBJ2-7	.	CASSPGPLSGGYF	TGTGCCAGCAGCCCTGGGCCCCTCTCCGGGGGGTACTTC